Below, 12 T cell receptor beta chains from the same sample are listed, as sequenced in a study of post-analysis software for immune sequencing data. Prepared TCR beta cDNA libraries contained unique molecular identifiers. Using its own MiXCR run on the PCR reads, TCRdb lists one record per CDR3 protein. The data hold under 200,000 distinct CDR3 sequences, with under 40% observed a single time. Sequences were derived from blood, sampled after autologous hematopoietic stem cell transplantation. The receptors shown here come from a girl aged 5-17 years with multiple sclerosis.

V and J are TRBV10-3 and TRBJ2-2; 11 bases are shared with TRBD2. CDR1 and CDR2 from the germline V gene are ENHRY and SYGVKD. J was trimmed by 4 bases and V by 2 bases; bases with no gene match: 6. The CDR3 contains 17 residues. The CDR3 DNA sequence: TGTGCCATCAGTGAGACTACCGGACTAGCGGGCACCGGGGAGCTGTTTTTT. Translated, it gives CAISETTGLAGTGELFF.

The CDR3 DNA reads as TGTGCCAGCAGTTTAAGGGGGTCGAGGACAGGCCTCTCCTACGAGCAGTACTTC. It specifies CASSLRGSRTGLSYEQYF. This chain uses TRBV27 with TRBJ2-7, with 7 bases aligning to TRBD1. Germline assignment: CDR1 MNHEY and CDR2 SMNVEV (reference sequence). The CDR3 is 18 amino acids. The junction had 13 bases not matched to a gene; V was cut back by 2 bases and J by 0 bases.

In this sample, this clonotype turned up a few times. The V call is TRBV9, the J call TRBJ2-5; possible D gene TRBD2, 5 bases. The CDR3 covers 14 residues. Germline loops: CDR1 SGDLS, CDR2 YYNGEE. V was trimmed by 4 bases and J by 2 bases, leaving 12 bases between them. The CDR3 reads CASSPRDSQETQYF. The CDR3 region has the DNA TGTGCCAGCAGCCCTCGGGATTCGCAAGAGACCCAGTACTTC.

V gene TRBV29-1 combines with J gene TRBJ2-1; D gene ambiguous. Germline-derived CDR1 and CDR2 are SQVTM and ANQGSEA. The CDR3 is 15 residues long. V dropped 7 bases and J dropped 0 bases, with 16 bases sitting between them. CDR3 loop: CSATVAESSYNEQFF. Written as DNA, the CDR3 is TGCAGCGCCACGGTGGCGGAGAGCTCCTACAATGAGCAGTTCTTC.

This clonotype was counted only a few times. DNA for the CDR3: TGTGCCAGCAGCCCAACGCCAGGTTACAATGAGCAGTTCTTC. It encodes CASSPTPGYNEQFF. The rearrangement uses TRBV7-9 and TRBJ2-1; D is undetermined. V was shortened by 5 bases and J by 4 bases, with 12 bases between the two germline ends. The germline gives CDR1 SEHNR, CDR2 FQNEAQ (reference sequence). The CDR3 sequence is 14 residues long.

V is TRBV3-1 and J is TRBJ2-3; 8 positions agree with TRBD2. The germline V gene encodes CDR1 LGHDT and CDR2 YNNKEL (reference sequence). V gave up 4 bases and J gave up 0 bases; unmatched junction bases: 6. This CDR3 is built from 16 residues. The DNA for the CDR3 is TGTGCCAGCAGCCCCCTAGCTAGCGGGAGCACAGATACGCAGTATTTT. It codes for CASSPLASGSTDTQYF.

A few counts support this clonotype. The chain uses TRBV19 and TRBJ2-3; D is unclear. This CDR3 is 13 amino acids long. The V end was cut by 8 bases, the J end by 2 bases, with 11 bases between. CDR1 LNHDA and CDR2 SQIVND come from the germline V gene (reference sequence). CDR3 nucleotides: TGTGCCAGTTCCTCGCCATTCACAGATACGCAGTATTTT. Amino acids: CASSSPFTDTQYF.

V and J are TRBV7-8 and TRBJ2-5; 8 bases fit TRBD2. V shed 5 bases, J shed 11 bases, and the junction held 7 bases outside the gene matches. The CDR3 contains 12 residues. The germline V gene has CDR1 SGHVS and CDR2 FQNEAQ. The CDR3, as DNA: TGTGCCAGCAGCAACCCCTCGGGGGGGCAGTACTTC. Protein sequence: CASSNPSGGQYF.

The chain has TRBV7-9 and TRBJ1-2; possibly TRBD1 for D (6 bases). V was pared by 5 bases and J by 5 bases, with 15 bases between. The germline gives CDR1 SEHNR, CDR2 FQNEAQ (reference sequence). The CDR3 consists of 14 residues. This CDR3 reads CASSLGGGPYGYTF. CDR3 in DNA: TGTGCCAGCAGCCTCGGCGGGGGGCCTTATGGCTACACCTTC.

This chain joins TRBV6-6 and TRBJ2-7; tentative D call: TRBD2 (6 bases). The V end lost 2 bases, the J end lost 3 bases, and 8 bases lay between the germline ends. Looked up from germline, CDR1 is MNHNY and CDR2 is SVGAGI (reference sequence). The CDR3 spans 13 residues. CDR3 in DNA: TGTGCCAGCAGTTACGGGACTGGCTACGAGCAGTACTTC. Amino acids: CASSYGTGYEQYF.

This clonotype was counted once. This chain links TRBV12-3 or TRBV12-4 with TRBJ2-3; 8 bases are shared with TRBD1. CDR3 length: 15 residues. The trim removed 7 bases at V and 2 bases at J, leaving 8 bases unmatched. CDR3 bases: TGTGCCAGCATCCAGGACAGGGCCGTCACAGATACGCAGTATTTT. Translating gives CASIQDRAVTDTQYF.

The chain recombines TRBV27 with TRBJ2-7; D is ambiguous. The CDR3 has 14 amino acids. Germline CDR1 is MNHEY and CDR2 is SMNVEV (reference sequence). Trimming stripped 4 bases from V and 2 bases from J, with 12 bases between. This CDR3 is CASSWGGPAYEQYF. CDR3 coding DNA: TGTGCCAGCAGTTGGGGTGGACCAGCCTACGAGCAGTACTTC.